The rows below give T cell receptor beta chains drawn from one sample of a study of Ad26.COV2.S vaccination and SARS-CoV-2 variants. Some clones are missing from TCRdb's copy, which holds only in-frame ones; the method was immunoSEQ multiplex PCR. The sample includes roughly 500,000 clones, 80% to 90% of them seen just once. This specimen was peripheral blood, taken in a trial of Ad26.COV2.S vaccine versus placebo. The receptors were gathered from a person between 18 and 59 years old who received the Ad26.COV2.S COVID-19 vaccine or a placebo. CDR3s include the opening cysteine and the closing phenylalanine or tryptophan. A D gene is named only where the DNA matches it firmly. Some rows mark clone size as missing; the rest say once, few, many or name a class of expanded clone.

clone size	D gene	J gene	V gene	CDR3 DNA	CDR3 protein
NA	TRBD1	TRBJ2-7	TRBV27	TGTGCCAGCAGTTTAGGGACAGGTTTACCTTCCTACGAGCAGTACTTC	CASSLGTGLPSYEQYF
NA	TRBD2	TRBJ2-2	TRBV4-1	TGCGCCAGCAGCCAAGTGTTTAGCGGGGGGGCAAGAACCGGGGAGCTGTTTTTT	CASSQVFSGGARTGELFF
few	NA	TRBJ1-4	TRBV11-2	TGTGCCAGCAGCCGTACGGCGGAAGGAGGGGTTGCTAATGAAAAACTGTTTTTT	CASSRTAEGGVANEKLFF
NA	NA	TRBJ1-1	TRBV5-1	TGCGCCAGCATGGAGAGCGGGGGAGTGAACACTGAAGCTTTCTTT	CASMESGGVNTEAFF
NA	NA	TRBJ2-2	TRBV7-9	TGTGCCAGCAGCTTAGGTGGTGGGGCCGGGGAGCTGTTTTTT	CASSLGGGAGELFF
NA	NA	TRBJ1-1	TRBV4-2	TGTGCCAGCAGCCCCGGCGTCTTCAACACTGAAGCTTTCTTT	CASSPGVFNTEAFF
NA	NA	TRBJ1-5	TRBV19	TGTGCCAGTAGCATCGGTCCCGATAGCAATCAGCCCCAGCATTTT	CASSIGPDSNQPQHF
NA	TRBD1	TRBJ1-2	TRBV5-5	TGTGCCAGCAGCCGGGACAGGGGCTATGGCTACACCTTC	CASSRDRGYGYTF
NA	NA	TRBJ2-1	TRBV19	TGTGCCAGTAGTATGCGTACTAGCACCTACAATGAGCAGTTCTTC	CASSMRTSTYNEQFF
once	NA	TRBJ2-5	TRBV14	TGTGCCAGCAGACGCACGGGGGTTGGAGAGACCCAGTACTTC	CASRRTGVGETQYF
NA	NA	TRBJ1-1	TRBV6-5	TGTGCCAGCCGGACAGATAAGACCGGAGCTTTCTTT	CASRTDKTGAFF
NA	NA	TRBJ2-3	TRBV24-1	TGTGCCACCGGGGGTAGGTTGGCCACAGATACGCAGTATTTT	CATGGRLATDTQYF
NA	NA	TRBJ2-5	TRBV6-6	TGTGCCAGCAGTCGCGACCCGACGGAGACCCAGTACTTC	CASSRDPTETQYF
NA	TRBD2	TRBJ2-7	TRBV7-3	TGTGCCAGCAGCTCGTTTAGCGGGGGAGAGCAGTACTTC	CASSSFSGGEQYF
NA	NA	TRBJ1-2	TRBV4-2	TGTGCCAGCAGCGCAATCTTGACAGGTTCGGGGGTTAACTATGGCTACACCTTC	CASSAILTGSGVNYGYTF
NA	TRBD1	TRBJ1-2	TRBV6-2/TRBV6-3	TGTGCCAGCAGTTACACCGACAGGGGCTATGGCTACACCTTC	CASSYTDRGYGYTF
NA	NA	TRBJ2-1	TRBV9	TGTGCCAGCAGCGTAGCGTCTAGCGACCCCTACAATGAGCAGTTCTTC	CASSVASSDPYNEQFF
NA	TRBD1	TRBJ2-2	TRBV24-1	TGTGCCACCAGTGACGCCTACAGGGGAACCGGGGAGCTGTTTTTT	CATSDAYRGTGELFF
NA	NA	TRBJ2-1	TRBV28	TGTGCCAGCAGTTTTCAACTCCGGGAAGAGCAGTTCTTC	CASSFQLREEQFF
NA	TRBD1	TRBJ2-7	TRBV9	TGTGCCAGCAGCGAGTCGACAGGGCGCGAGCAGTACTTC	CASSESTGREQYF
NA	TRBD1	TRBJ2-2	TRBV24-1	TGTGCCACCAGTGACCTGGGACAGGGAAACACCGGGGAGCTGTTTTTT	CATSDLGQGNTGELFF
once	NA	TRBJ2-7	TRBV21-1	TGTGCCAGCAGCAAGGACAGCTCCTACGAGCAGTACTTC	CASSKDSSYEQYF
NA	NA	TRBJ1-1	TRBV6-2/TRBV6-3	TGTGCCAGCAGTTCCTTATCCGACCTCCCCCGCATTCCCACTGAAGCTTTCTTT	CASSSLSDLPRIPTEAFF
NA	TRBD2	TRBJ2-1	TRBV6-5	TGTGCCAGCAGAAGGACTAGCGGGGAAGGAAATGAGCAGTTCTTC	CASRRTSGEGNEQFF
NA	TRBD1	TRBJ1-5	TRBV7-6	TGTGCCAGCAGCTCAGGACAGGGTCCCTTCAATCAGCCCCAGCATTTT	CASSSGQGPFNQPQHF
NA	NA	TRBJ2-1	TRBV12-3/TRBV12-4	TGTGCCAGCAGAGACACAGACTACAATGAGCAGTTCTTC	CASRDTDYNEQFF
NA	NA	TRBJ1-1	TRBV14	TGTGCCAGTTTTGGGGGCGCTTACACTGAAGCTTTCTTT	CASFGGAYTEAFF
NA	NA	TRBJ1-1	TRBV5-1	TGCGCCAGCAGCTTGGTTGGGTCTGGGAACACTGAAGCTTTCTTT	CASSLVGSGNTEAFF
NA	NA	TRBJ1-4	TRBV7-8	TGTGCCAGCAGCTTGGGTCGGGGAGGCGAAAAACTGTTTTTT	CASSLGRGGEKLFF
NA	TRBD2	TRBJ2-5	TRBV13	TGTGCCAGCAGCGTGCGACTAGCGGGAGAGGAGACCCAGTACTTC	CASSVRLAGEETQYF
few	NA	TRBJ1-1	TRBV30	TGTGCCTGGAGTGGGGACATCGAGAACACTGAAGCTTTCTTT	CAWSGDIENTEAFF
few	TRBD2	TRBJ2-2	TRBV19	TGTGCCAGCCAGACTAGCGGGGGGGCAACCGGGGAGCTGTTTTTT	CASQTSGGATGELFF
NA	NA	TRBJ1-1	TRBV28	TGTGCCAGCAGTTTAGCGGGGATTGGAACTGAAGCTTTCTTT	CASSLAGIGTEAFF
NA	TRBD1	TRBJ1-5	TRBV24-1	TGTGCCACCAGTGCTGGGACAGGGGGGGATCAGCCCCAGCATTTT	CATSAGTGGDQPQHF
once	NA	TRBJ1-2	TRBV28	TGTGCCAGCAGACGGGGGGGTTCTTACGGCTACACCTTC	CASRRGGSYGYTF
once	NA	TRBJ2-7	TRBV6-2/TRBV6-3	TGTGCCAGCAGTTACCATACTACCTACGAGCAGTACTTC	CASSYHTTYEQYF
NA	NA	TRBJ2-3	TRBV9	TGTGCCAGCAGCGTAGCTACGCCAGATACGCAGTATTTT	CASSVATPDTQYF